Sequencing of this T cell receptor (beta chain) was carried out in a study of blood T cell repertoires in COVID-19. Germline assignment: CDR1 LGHNA and CDR2 YNFKEQ. CDR3 length: 16 amino acids. V shed 0 bases and J shed 2 bases, with 13 bases lying between them. The Seattle site enrolled patients during active infection and followed them longitudinally. Sequenced by immunoSEQ multiplex PCR; TCRdb stores in-frame clones only, minus some. Found here are 200,000 or so clones, 85% of them singletons; the top ten hold roughly 0.91%. The count of this clone is one. The gene calls are TRBV4-2 and TRBJ1-2; the D gene is possibly TRBD1 (6 bases). The TCR comes from a man aged 55 to 69 with COVID-19, enrolled during active disease. The sequenced sample was peripheral blood. The CDR3 DNA sequence: TGTGCCAGCAGCCAAGACTTTGCCAGGGGCAACTATGGCTACACCTTC. Translated, it gives CASSQDFARGNYGYTF.